A selection of T cell receptor beta chains follows, all from one sample in a study of PD-L1 blockade in urothelial cancer. TCRdb keeps only in-frame clones here, not all; method: immunoSEQ multiplex PCR. The sample has roughly 54,000 clones; approximately 90% are singletons. The sample was PBMCs, taken around atezolizumab (anti-PD-L1) treatment. The receptors stem from a woman aged 55-70 years with urothelial cancer. The CDR3 runs from the conserved cysteine through the conserved F or W. D genes are given only for firm matches. Clone size is shown for a subset of rows, as once, few, many or a class of expanded clone.

>once|TRBD2|TRBJ2-1|TRBV5-1
TGCGCCAGCAGCCCCAGCGGGGGGGAGTACAATGAGCAGTTCTTC
CASSPSGGEYNEQFF
>NA|NA|TRBJ1-3|TRBV6-6
TGTGCCAGCAGTTACGACTACTCTGGAAACACCATATATTTT
CASSYDYSGNTIYF
>once|TRBD1|TRBJ2-5|TRBV6-5
TGTGCCAGCGGGAGGGGGACAGGGGCCCCCCCCCAGTACTTC
CASGRGTGAPPQYF
>NA|NA|TRBJ2-1|TRBV27
TGTGCCAGCAGTTTTTGGCCAGCGGCCGCTTCCAATGAGCAGTTCTTC
CASSFWPAAASNEQFF
>NA|NA|TRBJ2-7|TRBV7-9
TGTGCCAGCAGCTTAGCGGGAGTAGACTACGAGCAGTACTTC
CASSLAGVDYEQYF
>NA|TRBD1|TRBJ1-6|TRBV5-5
TGTGCCAGCAGCTCCCTACGACAGGGCGGCTCCTATAATTCACCCCTCCACTTT
CASSSLRQGGSYNSPLHF
>NA|TRBD1|TRBJ2-1|TRBV11-3
TGTGCCAGCAGCTTCGATAATACAGGGGGCGACTACAATGAGCAGTTCTTC
CASSFDNTGGDYNEQFF
>NA|TRBD2|TRBJ2-1|TRBV19
TGTGCCAGTAGTATAGGGGGGGGAGATGAGCAGTTCTTC
CASSIGGGDEQFF
>NA|TRBD2|TRBJ2-1|TRBV12-5
TGTGCTAGTGGTTTGGTAAAGACTAGCTGGGACAATGAGCAGTTCTTC
CASGLVKTSWDNEQFF
>NA|TRBD1|TRBJ2-7|TRBV7-2
TGTGCCAGCAGCTTCGGACAGGGCGAGGGGACCTACGAGCAGTACTTC
CASSFGQGEGTYEQYF
>few|TRBD1|TRBJ1-4|TRBV19
TGTGCCAGTACGAAGGGACAGTCAGCTCAAAAACTGTTTTTT
CASTKGQSAQKLFF
>NA|NA|TRBJ1-3|TRBV10-3
TGTGCCATCAGTGAGTCGATCGTGCCACTCTCTGGAAACACCATATATTTT
CAISESIVPLSGNTIYF
>NA|TRBD2|TRBJ2-3|TRBV18
TGTGCCAGCTCACTAAAGCCACTAGCGGGGGTCACAGATACGCAGTATTTT
CASSLKPLAGVTDTQYF
>NA|TRBD1|TRBJ1-5|TRBV7-9
TGTGCCAGCAGCTTAATGGGACAGAGCAATCAGCCCCAGCATTTT
CASSLMGQSNQPQHF
>NA|NA|TRBJ2-3|TRBV15
TGTGCCACCAGCAGAGGAATGAGCGGATCGACAGATACGCAGTATTTT
CATSRGMSGSTDTQYF
>NA|TRBD1|TRBJ2-7|TRBV5-1
TGCGCCAGCAGCTTGGCCGGGACAGGACTATACGAGCAGTACTTC
CASSLAGTGLYEQYF
>NA|TRBD1|TRBJ1-5|TRBV7-2
TGTGCCAGCAGCCCGGATGGGACAGGGGTGGCCCAGCATTTT
CASSPDGTGVAQHF
>NA|NA|TRBJ2-1|TRBV10-3
TGTGCCATCAGTGGAGTGCGCGGGAAATCCAATGAGCAGTTCTTC
CAISGVRGKSNEQFF
>NA|NA|TRBJ2-3|TRBV28
TGTGCCAGCAGGCGGGACTCCACAGATACGCAGTATTTT
CASRRDSTDTQYF
>NA|TRBD2|TRBJ2-5|TRBV28
TGTGCCAGCACGGCGGGAGACCTGCCCCAGTACTTC
CASTAGDLPQYF
>NA|NA|TRBJ2-1|TRBV5-1
TGCGCCAGCAACGAATTCCCCGGGACAGAGCAGTTCTTC
CASNEFPGTEQFF
>NA|NA|TRBJ2-5|TRBV28
TGTGCCAGCAGACCATCCGGGACTGCAAAAGAGACCCAGTACTTC
CASRPSGTAKETQYF
>NA|TRBD1|TRBJ2-7|TRBV4-1
TGCGCCAGCAGCCAAGGGGACAGGGATCCTAGTGAGCAGTACTTC
CASSQGDRDPSEQYF
>few|NA|TRBJ2-2|TRBV7-2
TGTGCCAGCAGCCCTCTGGCGGGGCAGGGAAGGAACACCGGGGAGCTGTTTTTT
CASSPLAGQGRNTGELFF
>NA|NA|TRBJ1-2|TRBV6-5
TGTGCCAGCAGTTTGGGCGGGGCGGGAGCTAACTATGGCTACACCTTC
CASSLGGAGANYGYTF
>few|NA|TRBJ1-2|TRBV5-4
TGTGCCAGCAGTCCCGGGGCGGGGTTTGGCTACACCTTC
CASSPGAGFGYTF
>NA|NA|TRBJ1-2|TRBV2
TGTGCCAGCAGTGAATCAGGACAGCCTGCCTATGGCTACACCTTC
CASSESGQPAYGYTF
>NA|TRBD1|TRBJ2-2|TRBV27
TGTGCCAGCAGGCGAACAGGTCGGGACAGAAACACCGGGGAGCTGTTTTTT
CASRRTGRDRNTGELFF
>NA|TRBD2|TRBJ2-7|TRBV10-3
TGTGCCATCAGGGTAGCGGGTGGGGTGTACGAGCAGTACTTC
CAIRVAGGVYEQYF
>NA|TRBD2|TRBJ2-1|TRBV10-1
TGCGCCAGCAGCGGGGGGAGCGGTCGGGAGTACAATGAGCAGTTCTTC
CASSGGSGREYNEQFF
>once|TRBD1|TRBJ1-4|TRBV25-1
TGTGCCAGCAGAACGCAGGGGGCGGATGAAAAACTGTTTTTT
CASRTQGADEKLFF
>NA|NA|TRBJ1-1|TRBV6-5
TGTGCCAGCACGAGAGGGATCAACACTGAAGCTTTCTTT
CASTRGINTEAFF
>few|NA|TRBJ1-1|TRBV6-5
TGTGCCAGCAGTTTACCCCAGGTCCCCACTGAAGCTTTCTTT
CASSLPQVPTEAFF
>NA|TRBD2|TRBJ2-7|TRBV5-6
TGTGCCAGCTCCCCCGATAACCGCGGGGGTCGCGAGCAGTACTTC
CASSPDNRGGREQYF
>few|TRBD1|TRBJ1-2|TRBV7-9
TGTGCCAGCAGCTTCCGACAGGGGGCCGACTATGGCTACACCTTC
CASSFRQGADYGYTF
>few|NA|TRBJ2-3|TRBV18
TGTGCCAGCTCACCATCCTACCAAAACACAGATACGCAGTATTTT
CASSPSYQNTDTQYF
>few|NA|TRBJ1-6|TRBV18
TGTGCCAGCTCACCACCGCAAGCCGTCAATTCACCCCTCCACTTT
CASSPPQAVNSPLHF
>once|TRBD2|TRBJ2-2|TRBV29-1
TGCAGCGTTGAAACGGGAGGAGGCACCGGGGAGCTGTTTTTT
CSVETGGGTGELFF
>NA|TRBD2|TRBJ2-1|TRBV28
TGTGCCAGCAGTTTAGCCGTGCTAGCGGCTTCCTACAATGAGCAGTTCTTC
CASSLAVLAASYNEQFF
>NA|NA|TRBJ1-2|TRBV18
TGTGCCAGCTCACCCGCGGGCTATGGCTACACCTTC
CASSPAGYGYTF
>NA|NA|TRBJ1-4|TRBV7-8
TGTGCCAGCAGCCACGCGGGTGAAAAACTGTTTTTT
CASSHAGEKLFF
>few|TRBD1|TRBJ2-7|TRBV13
TGTGCCAGCAGCCCGGGGACAGGGCACTACGAGCAGTACTTC
CASSPGTGHYEQYF
>once|TRBD2|TRBJ2-5|TRBV28
TGTGCCAGCAGTACTAGCGGGAGGGTCAGGGAGACCCAGTACTTC
CASSTSGRVRETQYF
>NA|NA|TRBJ2-7|TRBV10-3
TGTGCCATCAGTGCCCCGGGAGAGGGGAGTTACGAGCAGTACTTC
CAISAPGEGSYEQYF
>NA|NA|TRBJ2-3|TRBV5-1
TGCGCCAGCAGCCCAGTCGAGGCAGTCGATACGCAGTATTTT
CASSPVEAVDTQYF
>NA|NA|TRBJ2-2|TRBV7-2
TGTGCCAGCAGCCCAATAGGGGGGCGGGAGTCCGGGGAGCTGTTTTTT
CASSPIGGRESGELFF
>NA|TRBD1|TRBJ2-5|TRBV7-2
TGTGCCAGCAGCTTACGGACAGGGGCAGAGACCCAGTACTTC
CASSLRTGAETQYF
>NA|NA|TRBJ2-1|TRBV29-1
TGCAGCGTTAAAGGTGAGGCAGGGGCGTTTCAGAATGAGCAGTTCTTC
CSVKGEAGAFQNEQFF
>NA|TRBD2|TRBJ2-1|TRBV5-1
TGCGCCAGCAGCTTGTGGCTAGCGGACCACAATGAGCAGTTCTTC
CASSLWLADHNEQFF
>NA|NA|TRBJ2-5|TRBV5-6
TGTGCCAGCAGCGCGAAGGGGGGGGGAGAGACCCAGTACTTC
CASSAKGGGETQYF